Presented here are 9 T cell receptor beta chains from one specimen sequenced in a study of blood T cell repertoires in COVID-19. Repertoires were generated with immunoSEQ multiplex PCR, while TCRdb's copy carries only in-frame clones and drops some. Seen here are about 170,000 clones, around 84% observed once, and the top ten hold approximately 14%. Material for sequencing was peripheral blood. The origin of the receptors is an older woman with COVID-19, enrolled during active disease.

The sample holds one count of this clone. V and J are TRBV9 and TRBJ2-1; D unclear. V lost 4 bases, J lost 7 bases, and 9 bases lay in between. CDR1 is SGDLS, CDR2 YYNGEE, per germline. CDR3 size: 12 residues. In DNA, the CDR3 is TGTGCCAGCAGCCCAGGAAGAAATGAGCAGTTCTTC. Translated: CASSPGRNEQFF.

The genes are TRBV6-5 and TRBJ2-7; possibly TRBD1 for D (6 bases). Germline V lookup: CDR1 MNHEY, CDR2 SVGAGI. CDR3 size: 14 residues. The germline V and J ends were trimmed by 0 bases and 5 bases, with 11 bases remaining between them. CDR3 protein: CASSYSWGPHEQYF. The CDR3 coding sequence is TGTGCCAGCAGTTACTCGTGGGGGCCGCACGAGCAGTACTTC.

This chain joins TRBV19 and TRBJ1-1; no clear D gene. This CDR3 comprises 11 residues. The V and J ends lost 5 bases and 6 bases respectively, with 7 bases between them. Germline assignment: CDR1 LNHDA and CDR2 SQIVND (reference sequence). As DNA, the CDR3 is TGTGCCAGTAGTTTGGGCGCTGAAGCTTTCTTT. The encoded protein is CASSLGAEAFF.

This rearrangement joins TRBV5-1 to TRBJ2-2; 9 bases map to TRBD2. Germline lookup yields CDR1 SGHRS and CDR2 YFSETQ. With V trimmed by 0 bases and J by 4 bases, 10 bases remained unmatched. CDR3 length: 18 residues. The CDR3 DNA reads TGCGCCAGCAGCTTGGCCACGGTTAGCGGGGGCCCCACCGGGGAGCTGTTTTTT. It encodes CASSLATVSGGPTGELFF.

The chain employs TRBV10-3 and TRBJ2-2; 7 positions match TRBD2. V was pared by 2 bases and J by 2 bases, with 8 bases of the junction left unmatched. In germline, CDR1 is ENHRY, CDR2 SYGVKD. The CDR3 is made up of 17 amino acids. The chain's CDR3 is CAISETSASINTGELFF. CDR3 nucleotides: TGTGCCATCAGTGAGACTAGCGCGAGTATCAACACCGGGGAGCTGTTTTTT.

The chain links TRBV4-2 to TRBJ2-1; 11 bases fit TRBD2. The CDR3 length is 21 residues. Germline V CDR1 and CDR2: LGHNA, YNFKEQ. The V segment lost 4 bases and the J segment 9 bases; nucleotides outside the gene matches: 26. CDR3 nucleotides: TGTGCCAGCAGCCGAGAGATAAGAACTATTACTAGCGGGGGTGTTGTGGGTGAGCAGTTCTTC. Its translation: CASSREIRTITSGGVVGEQFF.

CDR3 nucleotide sequence: TGCGCCAGCAGCTTGCTCTTAAGCGGGACTGAAGCTTTCTTT. Translation: CASSLLLSGTEAFF. The chain has TRBV5-1 and TRBJ1-1; D unresolved. The CDR3 loop spans 14 amino acids. Germline V CDR1 and CDR2: SGHRS, YFSETQ. The V end was cut by 1 base, the J end by 5 bases, with 12 bases between.

V and J are TRBV3-1 (or the pseudogene TRBV3-2) and TRBJ2-7; 9 bases line up with TRBD1. The CDR3 covers 13 residues. The V and J ends lost 8 bases and 7 bases, in that order; junction bases with no gene match: 9. The germline V gene has CDR1 LGHDT and CDR2 YNNKEL (reference sequence). The CDR3 DNA follows: TGTGCCAGCTCCCCGACAGGGGGAGTTGAGCAGTACTTC. It codes for CASSPTGGVEQYF.

The chain recombines TRBV5-3 with TRBJ2-7; the match to TRBD2 covers 13 bases. TRBV5-3 has ORF status, its function being uncertain. This CDR3 comprises 17 residues. The ends lost 3 bases at V and 2 bases at J; junction bases unmatched: 8. CDR3 sequence: CARSSKTGLAGAYEQYF. Written as DNA, the CDR3 is TGTGCCAGAAGCTCAAAGACTGGACTAGCGGGAGCCTACGAGCAGTACTTC.